This is a list of T cell receptor beta chains from one sample in a study of T cell responses to AZD1222 COVID-19 vaccine. Generated by immunoSEQ multiplex PCR, the TCRdb table keeps only in-frame clones and is missing some. This table holds tens of thousands of clones, 83% found once. The source material was peripheral blood, sampled 28 days after the second AZD1222 dose. The receptor source for this set is an adult who received the AZD1222 COVID-19 vaccine. Each CDR3 is given with its conserved first and last residue. A D gene is named only where the DNA matches it firmly. Only some rows state a clone size, as once, few, many or a class for expanded clones.

TGTGCCAGCGGCCCCGGACAGGGGGTTGGCTACACCTTC | CASGPGQGVGYTF | TRBV11-2 | TRBD1 | TRBJ1-2 | NA
TGTGCCAGCAGTTTATGGGAGGCTGGGGCCAACGTCCTGACTTTC | CASSLWEAGANVLTF | TRBV28 | NA | TRBJ2-6 | NA
TGTGCCACCAGTGATTCAAGACAGGGCGCAAGTTCACCCCTCCACTTT | CATSDSRQGASSPLHF | TRBV24-1 | TRBD1 | TRBJ1-6 | NA
TGTGCCAGTAGTATTCGGACTAGCGGGAGACAGGGTGAGCAGTACTTC | CASSIRTSGRQGEQYF | TRBV19 | TRBD2 | TRBJ2-7 | NA
TGCGCCAGCAGCCAAGTCAACTTCGCAGGGCCTCTAAACACTGAAGCTTTCTTT | CASSQVNFAGPLNTEAFF | TRBV4-1 | NA | TRBJ1-1 | NA
TGCAGCGTTGCGGACAGGGGGCTCTCTGGGGCCAACGTCCTGACTTTC | CSVADRGLSGANVLTF | TRBV29-1 | TRBD1 | TRBJ2-6 | NA
TGTGCCAGCAGCTATGGGTTTGGAGCAACTAATGAAAAACTGTTTTTT | CASSYGFGATNEKLFF | TRBV27 | NA | TRBJ1-4 | NA
TGCGCCAGCAGCCAAGACTCTCAAGCGGGAGTCTACGAGCAGTACTTC | CASSQDSQAGVYEQYF | TRBV4-3 | TRBD2 | TRBJ2-7 | NA
TGTGCCAGCAAGGGACTAGCGGGTCTCGCAGATACGCAGTATTTT | CASKGLAGLADTQYF | TRBV2 | TRBD2 | TRBJ2-3 | NA
TGTGCCAGCAGTTCCCCCCAATCGGGTTATGGCTACACCTTC | CASSSPQSGYGYTF | TRBV28 | NA | TRBJ1-2 | NA
TGCAGTGCTAGTTCGGAGAATCAGCCCCAGCATTTT | CSASSENQPQHF | TRBV20-1 | NA | TRBJ1-5 | NA
TGCGCCAGCAGCTTTACATTGGAGGCCGAGACCCAGTACTTC | CASSFTLEAETQYF | TRBV5-1 | NA | TRBJ2-5 | NA
TGTGCCAGCAGCCCAACCGGGACAGGGAACACTGAAGCTTTCTTT | CASSPTGTGNTEAFF | TRBV7-2 | TRBD1 | TRBJ1-1 | NA
TGCAGTGGCTCAGGGGACTATGGCTACACCTTC | CSGSGDYGYTF | TRBV20-1 | NA | TRBJ1-2 | once
TGTGCCAGCAGTTTGAACAGGGGAAACACCATATATTTT | CASSLNRGNTIYF | TRBV12-3/TRBV12-4 | NA | TRBJ1-3 | NA
TGTGCCAGCAGCTTAGGGGGATGGGGGGCCGTTGCAGATACGCAGTATTTT | CASSLGGWGAVADTQYF | TRBV7-9 | NA | TRBJ2-3 | NA
TGTGCCAGCAGTTTAAATCCCAACAGGGGTCACGAGCAGTACTTC | CASSLNPNRGHEQYF | TRBV27 | TRBD1 | TRBJ2-7 | NA
TGTGCCAGCAGTACCCTCTTAACAGGGGGCGCGCCTCAGCCCCAGCATTTT | CASSTLLTGGAPQPQHF | TRBV28 | TRBD1 | TRBJ1-5 | NA
TGTGCCAGCAGCCAAAAGTCGAGGGGGGTGGATGACACTGAAGCTTTCTTT | CASSQKSRGVDDTEAFF | TRBV3-1/TRBV3-2 | NA | TRBJ1-1 | once
TGTGCCAGCAGCCCCTCTTGGACTAGTGGAGAGACCCAGTACTTC | CASSPSWTSGETQYF | TRBV3-1/TRBV3-2 | TRBD2 | TRBJ2-5 | NA
TGCGCCAGCAGCGAAAGTCCCGGGAACACCGGGGAGCTGTTTTTT | CASSESPGNTGELFF | TRBV5-1 | NA | TRBJ2-2 | NA
TGTGCCAGCAGCCCCAATAGCGGACAAGAGACCCAGTACTTC | CASSPNSGQETQYF | TRBV7-7 | NA | TRBJ2-5 | NA
TGTGCCAGCAGCCGCCGAGACGGGGAGGTCTACGAGCAGTACTTC | CASSRRDGEVYEQYF | TRBV11-3 | NA | TRBJ2-7 | NA
TGTGCCAGCAGTGACAGGGACAGTAATTCACCCCTCCACTTT | CASSDRDSNSPLHF | TRBV6-4 | TRBD1 | TRBJ1-6 | NA
TGTGCCAGCACTCCATGGGATTACGAGCAGTACTTC | CASTPWDYEQYF | TRBV2 | NA | TRBJ2-7 | NA
TGCAGCGTTAGGGGGGGCCTGAACACTGAAGCTTTCTTT | CSVRGGLNTEAFF | TRBV29-1 | NA | TRBJ1-1 | NA
TGTGCCAGCAGTTTATCCAGATTTGCATATAATTCACCCCTCCACTTT | CASSLSRFAYNSPLHF | TRBV28 | NA | TRBJ1-6 | few
TGTGCCAGTAGTACGGGACAGGGGGCATTCGATGAGCAGTTCTTC | CASSTGQGAFDEQFF | TRBV19 | TRBD1 | TRBJ2-1 | NA
TGTGCCAGCAGTATCAACTCTGGAAACACCATATATTTT | CASSINSGNTIYF | TRBV6-2/TRBV6-3 | NA | TRBJ1-3 | NA
TGCGCCAGCAGCTTGGAAGGGACCGACAATCAGCCCCAGCATTTT | CASSLEGTDNQPQHF | TRBV5-1 | NA | TRBJ1-5 | NA
TGTGCCACCAGTGGCGGGGCCATCTCCTACAATGAGCAGTTCTTC | CATSGGAISYNEQFF | TRBV24-1 | NA | TRBJ2-1 | NA
TGCGCCAGCAGCCAGGACAGGGGGGACACAGATACGCAGTATTTT | CASSQDRGDTDTQYF | TRBV5-1 | TRBD1 | TRBJ2-3 | NA